Below, 26 T cell receptor beta chains from the same sample are listed, as sequenced in a study of cytomegalovirus exposure and HLA in healthy donors (dated by TCRdb to about 2017). The library was generated by the immunoSEQ multiplex PCR assay. For the multiplex PCR, a mixture combining 60 forward primers for TCR Vbeta segments and 13 reverse primers for TCR Jbeta segments was used. TCRdb carries this immuneACCESS record with in-frame sequences only. Its versions omit some clonotypes, under half of them owing to an unresolved V gene in the studies checked, with the rest unexplained. Here the sample has some 170,000 clones; just under 80% occur a single time. Around a tenth of the sample goes to the ten largest clones. Sample: PBMCs. Receptors originate from a man between 18 and 35 years old in good health and CMV-seropositive.

This chain links TRBV4-3 with TRBJ2-7; 7 nucleotides agree with TRBD2. CDR1 and CDR2 (germline): LGHNA, YSLEER. V was clipped by 3 bases and J by 0 bases; unmatched bases: 11. The CDR3 spans 17 residues. The CDR3 is CASSQDPSSGASYEQYF. For the CDR3, the DNA is TGCGCCAGCAGCCAGGACCCATCGAGCGGGGCCTCCTACGAGCAGTACTTC.

This CDR3 is CASSPGQENYGYTF. The CDR3 DNA reads as TGTGCCAGCTCACCGGGACAGGAGAACTATGGCTACACCTTC. The chain combines TRBV18 with TRBJ1-2; 8 nucleotides align to TRBD1. V trimming: 3 bases; J trimming: 2 bases; junction bases outside the gene matches: 2. From germline, CDR1 is KGHSH and CDR2 LQKENI. CDR3 length: 14 amino acids.

The chain employs TRBV7-9 and TRBJ2-5; D gene ambiguous. The assigned J gene may be wrong: the sequence end matches TRBJ2-7 better. This CDR3 is 13 amino acids long. Germline V gene lookup returns CDR1 SEHNR and CDR2 FQNEAQ (reference sequence). The CDR3 nucleotides are TGTGCCAGCAGCTTAGAATCCAGGCGCGAGCAGTACTTC. Its translation is CASSLESRREQYF.

The chain joins TRBV28 to TRBJ2-7; maybe TRBD1 (6 bases). CDR3 length: 13 amino acids. The germline V gene encodes CDR1 MDHEN and CDR2 SYDVKM. V gave up 3 bases and J gave up 3 bases, with 9 bases separating them. The CDR3 DNA is TGTGCCAGCAGTTTTCCAGGGGACTACGAGCAGTACTTC. Encoded protein: CASSFPGDYEQYF.

The CDR3 sequence is CASSLEGEGGYVEAFF. The DNA of the CDR3 is TGTGCCAGCAGCTTAGAAGGGGAGGGAGGGTATGTTGAAGCTTTCTTT. The gene calls are TRBV7-9 and TRBJ1-1; a weak D match, TRBD1 (5 bases). The germline V gene encodes CDR1 SEHNR and CDR2 FQNEAQ (reference sequence). V was cut by 1 base and J by 7 bases, with 19 bases left in between. CDR3 length equals 16 residues.

The rearrangement uses TRBV6-5 and TRBJ2-2; D remains unclear. The CDR3 is 13 amino acids. CDR1 and CDR2 (germline): MNHEY, SVGAGI. Between the trimmed V and J ends, which lost 4 bases and 1 base, there was a span of 4 bases. The CDR3 spells CASSFKNTGELFF. CDR3 DNA: TGTGCCAGCAGTTTCAAGAACACCGGGGAGCTGTTTTTT.

This clone showed up just a few times. This rearrangement joins TRBV2 to TRBJ1-5; D is uncertain. This CDR3 has 13 residues. Germline V lookup: CDR1 SNHLY, CDR2 FYNNEI. Trimming left V 1 base short and J 11 bases short, with 12 bases between. The CDR3 is CASSEGGGSAQHF. CDR3 DNA: TGTGCCAGCAGTGAAGGAGGAGGTAGCGCCCAGCATTTT.

This clone showed up just a few times. The rearrangement uses TRBV6-5 and TRBJ2-7, with a tentative D call TRBD1 (6 bases). The CDR3 is made up of 13 amino acids. Germline V gene lookup returns CDR1 MNHEY and CDR2 SVGAGI. V was cut by 6 bases and J by 1 base, with 10 bases left in between. The CDR3, as DNA: TGTGCCAGCAGGGGGGCCGGGTCCTACGAGCAGTACTTC. This sequence encodes CASRGAGSYEQYF.

The chain couples TRBV4-1 to TRBJ2-3; 10 nucleotides agree with TRBD1. After removal of 5 bases from V and 6 bases from J, the junction contained 5 bases not matched to a gene. The CDR3 has 14 residues. Germline CDR1 and CDR2: MGHRA and YSYEKL. The CDR3 spells CASSSWTGGDTQYF. CDR3 nucleotides: TGCGCCAGCAGCTCCTGGACAGGGGGGGATACGCAGTATTTT.

This clone showed up just a few times. The rearrangement links TRBV29-1 to TRBJ1-1, with D possibly being TRBD1 (6 bases). V was shortened by 5 bases and J by 5 bases, with 15 bases between the two germline ends. The germline V gene encodes CDR1 SQVTM and CDR2 ANQGSEA. The CDR3 consists of 13 residues. In nucleotides, the CDR3 is TGCAGCGTTAGACCTACAGGGACAACTGAAGCTTTCTTT. Its translation: CSVRPTGTTEAFF.

The chain couples TRBV6-5 to TRBJ1-1; D is undetermined. The V and J ends lost 0 bases and 3 bases respectively, with 5 bases between them. Germline CDR1 reads MNHEY; CDR2 reads SVGAGI. This CDR3 comprises 13 residues. The chain's CDR3 is CASSYSGYTEAFF. CDR3 in DNA: TGTGCCAGCAGTTACTCGGGCTACACTGAAGCTTTCTTT.

This clone was counted between two and nine times. The chain has TRBV27 and TRBJ1-1; 9 bases align to TRBD1. The CDR3 covers 14 residues. V was pared by 7 bases and J by 5 bases, with 8 bases of the junction left unmatched. The germline V gene has CDR1 MNHEY and CDR2 SMNVEV (reference sequence). CDR3 sequence reads: CASINRGLGTEAFF. DNA for the CDR3: TGTGCCAGCATCAACAGGGGGCTGGGGACTGAAGCTTTCTTT.

The chain is built from TRBV7-6 and TRBJ2-7; D may be TRBD1 (8 bases). This CDR3 has 16 amino acids. Trimming took off 5 bases at V and 3 bases at J, with 20 bases between the two ends. Germline loops: CDR1 SGHVS, CDR2 FNYEAQ. DNA of the CDR3: TGTGCCAGCAGCGCGATCCCACAGGGGGGGTACTACGAGCAGTACTTC. It specifies CASSAIPQGGYYEQYF.

The chain has TRBV7-6 and TRBJ1-2; weak D call: TRBD1 (6 bases). The CDR3 has 14 residues. Germline V gives CDR1 SGHVS, CDR2 FNYEAQ. Between the trimmed V and J ends, which lost 2 bases and 3 bases, there was a span of 10 bases. CDR3 nucleotide sequence: TGTGCCAGCAGCTTAAGGGGGTTGGACTATGGCTACACCTTC. Protein: CASSLRGLDYGYTF.

The rearrangement links TRBV7-6 to TRBJ2-5; the match to TRBD1 covers 7 bases. V shed 5 bases, J shed 3 bases, and the junction held 3 bases outside the gene matches. The CDR3 spans 13 residues. Looked up from germline, CDR1 is SGHVS and CDR2 is FNYEAQ. The DNA of the CDR3 is TGTGCCAGCAGCCCGGGACAGAAAGAGACCCAGTACTTC. It codes for CASSPGQKETQYF.

The CDR3 here is CASSVDSHNEKLFF. In nucleotides, the CDR3 is TGTGCCAGCAGCGTGGACAGCCATAATGAAAAACTGTTTTTT. The rearrangement joins TRBV9 to TRBJ1-4, with D perhaps TRBD1 (6 bases). Germline V CDR1 and CDR2: SGDLS, YYNGEE. The CDR3 has 14 amino acids. Trimming took 2 bases from V and 4 from J, leaving 9 bases between them.

There are a few counts of this clone. CDR3 protein: CASTKLAGASDTQYF. In DNA, the CDR3 is TGTGCCAGCACCAAACTAGCGGGGGCCTCAGATACGCAGTATTTT. This chain connects TRBV28 to TRBJ2-3; 11 bases are shared with TRBD2. This CDR3 has 15 amino acids. Germline loops: CDR1 MDHEN, CDR2 SYDVKM. V lost 7 bases, J lost 4 bases, and 7 bases stayed unmatched.

As regards this clone: No conserved phenylalanine or tryptophan is present at the end of the CDR3, so a read error is the likely explanation. The limits of the CDR3 on the DNA are not certain, so only TCRdb's listed CDR3 is given. The V and J genes are TRBV1 and TRBJ1-6. TRBV1 is a listed pseudogene. The CDR3 is 14 amino acids in total, end residues counted. The CDR3 loop reads CTSSHDGWGGPLHL.

The V gene is TRBV2, the J gene TRBJ1-2; TRBD1 is a possible D gene (5 bases). CDR1 is SNHLY, CDR2 FYNNEI, per germline. The CDR3 has 14 amino acids. V gave up 11 bases and J gave up 2 bases, with 18 bases separating them. This CDR3 reads CARAGMPANYGYTF. CDR3 bases: TGTGCCCGGGCAGGGATGCCTGCAAACTATGGCTACACCTTC.

This chain links TRBV5-6 with TRBJ1-2, with D unclear. CDR3 length equals 13 residues. The V gene's germline CDR1 is SGHDT and CDR2 YYEEEE. With 0 bases removed from V and 3 bases from J, the gap between germline ends came to 6 bases. The CDR3 is CASSLGRDYGYTF. CDR3 bases: TGTGCCAGCAGCTTGGGCCGGGACTATGGCTACACCTTC.

Worth noting for this clone: Germline is not matched at one junction end, which may reflect a read error. V is TRBV7-2 and J is TRBJ2-7; D is perhaps TRBD2 (6 bases). Germline CDR1 is SGHTA and CDR2 is FQGNSA. The CDR3 covers 14 residues. CDR3 protein: CASSIAEGTYEQYF. The CDR3 DNA follows: TGTGCCAGCAGCATAGCGGAGGGGACCTACGAGCAGTACTTC.

The chain links TRBV7-6 to TRBJ2-3, with D maybe TRBD2 (6 bases). There are 20 residues in the CDR3. Trimming took 2 bases from V and 4 from J, leaving 28 bases between them. The germline CDR1 and CDR2 sequences are SGHVS and FNYEAQ. DNA for the CDR3: TGTGCCAGCAGCTTACTCCCGACAAGACTAGTTCCCCCCACTTCAGATACGCAGTATTTT. Translation gives CASSLLPTRLVPPTSDTQYF.

V gene TRBV7-8 combines with J gene TRBJ2-5; 8 nucleotides agree with TRBD1. The CDR3 is 14 amino acids. With V trimmed by 4 bases and J by 4 bases, 5 bases remained unmatched. CDR1 SGHVS and CDR2 FQNEAQ come from the germline V gene. The CDR3 bases are TGTGCCAGCAGCTGGGCAGGGGGCGGAGAGACCCAGTACTTC. Its protein is CASSWAGGGETQYF.

The genes are TRBV11-1 and TRBJ2-3; D remains unclear. The CDR3 consists of 12 residues. CDR1 SGHAT and CDR2 FQDESV come from the germline V gene (reference sequence). Trimming left V 5 bases short and J 2 bases short, with 5 bases between. DNA for the CDR3: TGTGCCAGCAGCGTTTACACAGATACGCAGTATTTT. This translates into CASSVYTDTQYF.

V and J are TRBV18 and TRBJ1-4; a possible D gene is TRBD1 (5 bases). V was trimmed by 3 bases and J by 5 bases, leaving 19 bases between them. Germline V lookup: CDR1 KGHSH, CDR2 LQKENI. CDR3 size: 17 residues. The CDR3 coding sequence is TGTGCCAGCTCACCCAACGGGAGGGGTGTTTTCAATGAAAAACTGTTTTTT. As protein: CASSPNGRGVFNEKLFF.

CDR3 residues: CASSLSGAGGETQYF. For the CDR3, the DNA is TGTGCCAGCAGCTTATCAGGGGCGGGAGGAGAGACCCAGTACTTC. This chain joins TRBV7-2 and TRBJ2-5; 8 nucleotides agree with TRBD2. The CDR3 has 15 amino acids. CDR1 and CDR2 (germline): SGHTA, FQGNSA. The junction had 6 bases not matched to a gene; V was cut back by 2 bases and J by 4 bases.